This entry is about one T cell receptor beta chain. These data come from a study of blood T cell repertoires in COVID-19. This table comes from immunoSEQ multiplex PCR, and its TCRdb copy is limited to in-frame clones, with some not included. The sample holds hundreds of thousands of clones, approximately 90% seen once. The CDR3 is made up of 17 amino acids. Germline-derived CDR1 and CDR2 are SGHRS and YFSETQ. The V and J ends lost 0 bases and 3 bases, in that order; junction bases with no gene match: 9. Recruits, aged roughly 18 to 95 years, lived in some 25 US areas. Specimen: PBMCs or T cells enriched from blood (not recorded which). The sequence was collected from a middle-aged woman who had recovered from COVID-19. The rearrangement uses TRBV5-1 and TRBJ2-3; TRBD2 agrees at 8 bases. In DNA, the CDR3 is TGCGCCAGCAGCTTGGTCTCCTCGACTAGCGATACAGATACGCAGTATTTT. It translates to CASSLVSSTSDTDTQYF.